The 11 T cell receptor beta chains in this list originate from one sample, sequenced in a study of cytomegalovirus exposure and HLA in healthy donors. Vbeta (60) and Jbeta (13) primers were used in the PCR. Profiled with immunoSEQ multiplex PCR; TCRdb holds only in-frame clones, not every one. Among roughly 120,000 clones, around three quarters were seen once, and the ten largest hold approximately 2%. Source material: PBMCs. The receptors originated from a man aged 18 to 35 in good health and CMV-seronegative.

The CDR3 bases are TGTGCCAGCAGCCCCGCGAAGAACACTGAAGCTTTCTTT. It translates to CASSPAKNTEAFF. The chain is built from TRBV28 and TRBJ1-1; D call uncertain. Trimming left V 6 bases short and J 1 base short, with 9 bases between. Germline CDR1 MDHEN, CDR2 SYDVKM. This CDR3 is 13 amino acids long.

The rearrangement links TRBV15 to TRBJ2-1; 11 bases are shared with TRBD2. V dropped 0 bases and J dropped 6; count of bases not matched to a gene: 10. The CDR3 is 18 amino acids. Germline lookup yields CDR1 LNHNV and CDR2 YYDKDF (reference sequence). CDR3 sequence reads: CATSRDLVGTSGINEQFF. The CDR3 region has the DNA TGTGCCACCAGCAGAGATCTGGTCGGGACTAGCGGAATCAATGAGCAGTTCTTC. Full variable domain (rest looked up from reference TRBV15 and TRBJ2-1): DAMVIQNPRYQVTQFGKPVTLSCSQTLNHNVMYWYQQKSSQAPKLLFHYYDKDFNNEADTPDNFQSRRPNTSFCFLDIRSPGLGDTAMYLCATSRDLVGTSGINEQFFGPGTRLTVL.

Only one count was recorded for this clone. Likely a read error: the CDR3 ends without its conserved phenylalanine or tryptophan. The rearrangement links TRBV9 to TRBJ2-7; D perhaps matches TRBD2 (6 bases). The CDR3 has 14 residues. Germline V gene data show CDR1 as SGDLS and CDR2 as YYNGEE. V was trimmed by 4 bases and J by 7 bases, leaving 18 bases between them. The CDR3 is CASSLGRLSGEQYL. Here the CDR3 DNA reads TGTGCCAGCAGCCTAGGGAGGCTTTCTGGGGAGCAGTACCTC.

The V gene is TRBV18, the J gene TRBJ1-5, with 9 positions matching TRBD1. V gave up 6 bases and J gave up 3 bases; unmatched junction bases: 6. This CDR3 has 15 residues. The germline CDR1 and CDR2 sequences are KGHSH and LQKENI. This CDR3 is CASSQDRGDNQPQHF. In nucleotides, the CDR3 is TGTGCCAGCTCCCAAGACAGGGGGGACAATCAGCCCCAGCATTTT.

The chain uses TRBV28 and TRBJ1-5; D might be TRBD1 (5 bases). The CDR3 runs to 14 residues. V was clipped by 7 bases and J by 6 bases, with 16 bases between them. CDR1 and CDR2 from the germline V gene are MDHEN and SYDVKM. The CDR3 here is CASILSRGSQPQHF. CDR3 nucleotide sequence: TGTGCCAGCATCCTATCCCGGGGGAGTCAGCCCCAGCATTTT.

This clone was picked up one time. The chain couples TRBV27 to TRBJ2-6; 12 positions match TRBD1. V lost 3 bases and J lost 4; bases outside the gene matches: 4. Germline CDR1 and CDR2: MNHEY and SMNVEV (reference sequence). This CDR3 contains 17 residues. The CDR3 DNA follows: TGTGCCAGCAGTTTGGGACAGGGGGCTCGCGGGGCCAACGTCCTGACTTTC. Its protein product is CASSLGQGARGANVLTF.

This chain links TRBV10-1 with TRBJ2-1, with TRBD2 matching 10 bases. Germline V gene data show CDR1 as WNHNN and CDR2 as SYGVQD (reference sequence). The CDR3 covers 17 residues. V dropped 8 bases and J dropped 2; count of bases not matched to a gene: 12. CDR3: CASSPLEAGGTYNEQFF. The CDR3 DNA follows: TGCGCCAGCTCACCCCTGGAAGCGGGAGGGACCTACAATGAGCAGTTCTTC.

The V gene is TRBV5-7, the J gene TRBJ2-7, with D possibly being TRBD1 (5 bases). TRBV5-7 is an ORF, with its function uncertain. The CDR3 has 17 amino acids. Trimming pared 4 bases from V and 0 bases from J, leaving 20 bases between. The CDR3 DNA follows: TGTGCCAGCAGCCAAGAGCCCCAGGGCGGTAGCTCCTACGAGCAGTACTTC. Its translation: CASSQEPQGGSSYEQYF.

This chain uses TRBV28 with TRBJ2-7; D not certain. This CDR3 contains 13 residues. The V gene's germline CDR1 is MDHEN and CDR2 SYDVKM. V was clipped by 6 bases and J by 4 bases, with 13 bases between them. CDR3 residues: CASSPGSLYEQYF. CDR3 bases: TGTGCCAGCAGCCCCGGGTCGTTGTACGAGCAGTACTTC.

The chain has TRBV7-3 and TRBJ2-3; TRBD2 aligns across 9 bases. With 0 bases clipped from V and 2 bases from J, the junction kept 9 bases outside the gene matches. The CDR3 has 18 residues. The germline gives CDR1 SGHTA, CDR2 FQGTGA. The CDR3 coding sequence is TGTGCCAGCAGCTTAACGTTTAGGGGACTAGCTTACACAGATACGCAGTATTTT. This translates into CASSLTFRGLAYTDTQYF.

This clone was seen a few times. This rearrangement joins TRBV4-2 to TRBJ2-7; TRBD2 is a possible D gene (6 bases). Germline CDR1 is LGHNA and CDR2 is YNFKEQ. V was cut by 1 base and J by 2 bases, with 12 bases left in between. This CDR3 has 15 residues. The chain's CDR3 is CASSQGGPGAYEQYF. CDR3 DNA: TGTGCCAGCAGCCAAGGTGGTCCGGGAGCCTACGAGCAGTACTTC.